A few counts support the clone carrying this TCR beta chain. What it binds is not known. Unique molecular identifiers were incorporated during preparation of the TCRbeta library. TCRdb called the PCR reads again in MiXCR, with one record for every CDR3 protein. The sample includes about 830,000 distinct CDR3 sequences, roughly 16% of them seen just once. This CDR3 spans 16 amino acids. The V gene lost 5 bases and the J gene lost 0 bases, with 15 bases spanning the gap. Germline V gene lookup returns CDR1 SGHVS and CDR2 FNYEAQ. These data come from a study of T-cell reconstitution after alpha-beta-depleted transplantation in children. Study results and limitations: The origin of high day-60 TCRbeta diversity in some patients lay in surviving recipient T cells and thymic progenitors.

Sequences were derived from PBMCs, mostly from graft donor cells, sampled 360 days after TCRalphabeta/CD19-depleted stem cell transplant. This TCR was recovered from a male patient between 10 and 17 years old who had a stem cell transplant for acute lymphoblastic leukemia, so the T cells may come from the graft donor. This chain connects TRBV7-6 to TRBJ2-3; tentatively, D is TRBD1 (5 bases). The CDR3 reads CASSLYRQGSTDTQYF. The CDR3 DNA follows: TGTGCCAGCAGCCTTTACAGGCAGGGCAGCACAGATACGCAGTATTTT.